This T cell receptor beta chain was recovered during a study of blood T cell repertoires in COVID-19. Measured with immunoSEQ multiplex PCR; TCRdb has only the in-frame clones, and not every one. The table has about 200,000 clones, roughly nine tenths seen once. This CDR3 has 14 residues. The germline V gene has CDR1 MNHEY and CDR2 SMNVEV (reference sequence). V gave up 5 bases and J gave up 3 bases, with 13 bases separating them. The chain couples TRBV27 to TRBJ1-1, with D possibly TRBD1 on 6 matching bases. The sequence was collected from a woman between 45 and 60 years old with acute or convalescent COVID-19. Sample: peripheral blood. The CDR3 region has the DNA TGTGCCAGCAGTCTCTACCAGGGGTACACTGAAGCTTTCTTT. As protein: CASSLYQGYTEAFF.